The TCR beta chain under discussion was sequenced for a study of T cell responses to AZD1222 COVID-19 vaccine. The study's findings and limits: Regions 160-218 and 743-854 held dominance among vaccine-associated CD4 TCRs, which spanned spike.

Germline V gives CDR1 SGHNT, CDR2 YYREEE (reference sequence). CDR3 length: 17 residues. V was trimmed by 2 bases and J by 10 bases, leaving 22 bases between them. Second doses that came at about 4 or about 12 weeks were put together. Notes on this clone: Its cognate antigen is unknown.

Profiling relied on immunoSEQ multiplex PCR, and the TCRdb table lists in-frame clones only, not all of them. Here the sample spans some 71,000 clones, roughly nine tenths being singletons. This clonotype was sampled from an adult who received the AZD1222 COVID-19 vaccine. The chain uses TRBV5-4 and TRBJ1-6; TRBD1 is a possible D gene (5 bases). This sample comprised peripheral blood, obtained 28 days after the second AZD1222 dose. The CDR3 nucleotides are TGTGCCAGCAGCTTCGGGGGGGATCCCCTCGGGGTCTCACCCCTCCACTTT. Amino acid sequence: CASSFGGDPLGVSPLHF.